This TCR beta chain emerged from a study of T cells in Graves' hyperthyroidism and ophthalmopathy. The V gene's germline CDR1 is SGHAT and CDR2 FQDESV (reference sequence). The CDR3 runs 18 residues. Comment on this clonotype: The germline gene is not matched at one end of the junction; a read error may be the cause.

Amplification of TCR beta CDR3 regions used RNA as the template. A set of HTBI primers served as the primers for a first-round RT-PCR of the TCR CDR3. MiXCR was run by TCRdb on the multiplex PCR reads, yielding one entry per CDR3 protein. The table lists a few hundred thousand distinct CDR3 sequences, under 60% of them singletons. The gene calls are TRBV11-1 and TRBJ2-2, with TRBD1 matching over 11 bases. The specimen was peripheral blood or thyroid tissue (not recorded which). This TCR was sampled from a woman between 18 and 30 years old with Graves' hyperthyroidism. CDR3 coding DNA: TGTGCCAGCAGCACGGCCGGGGGGACAGGGGGGTTCACCAGGGAGCTGTTTTTT. Amino acids: CASSTAGGTGGFTRELFF.